Shown below are 20 T cell receptor beta chains from a single sample sequenced in a study of T cells in Graves' hyperthyroidism and ophthalmopathy. The investigators amplified TCR beta CDR3 regions from RNA transcripts. When the TCR CDR3 underwent first-round RT-PCR, the HTBI primer set was used. TCRdb ran MiXCR on the multiplex PCR reads and lists one entry per CDR3 protein. Seen here are 340,000 or so distinct CDR3 sequences, roughly 20% observed once, and the top ten hold around 54%. The sequenced sample was blood. The receptor source for this set is a woman between 50 and 59 years old with Graves' hyperthyroidism.

This chain joins TRBV6-2 or TRBV6-3 and TRBJ1-5, with 7 nucleotides matching TRBD1. The V gene's germline CDR1 is MNHEY and CDR2 SVGEGT. The CDR3 is 13 residues long. J was trimmed by 2 bases and V by 10 bases; bases with no gene match: 5. The CDR3 sequence is CATRDRGNQPQHF. CDR3 sequence (DNA): TGTGCCACCAGAGACAGGGGCAATCAGCCCCAGCATTTT.

Points on this clonotype: At one end the junction does not follow the germline gene, possibly because of a read error. The genes are TRBV3-1 and TRBJ2-1; TRBD1 matches at 8 bases. Per germline, CDR1 LGHDT and CDR2 YNNKEL (reference sequence). This CDR3 has 16 amino acids. CDR3 bases: TGTGCCAGCAGCCAAGGTTCAGGGGGCAACTACAATAAGCAGTTCTTC. Its translation: CASSQGSGGNYNKQFF.

This rearrangement joins TRBV18 to TRBJ1-3; tentative D call: TRBD1 (5 bases). CDR1 is KGHSH, CDR2 LQKENI, per germline. The V end lost 0 bases, the J end lost 0 bases, and 12 bases lay between the germline ends. The CDR3 sequence is 17 residues long. The CDR3 is CASSPPSQGSSGNTIYF. DNA for the CDR3: TGTGCCAGCTCACCACCGTCCCAGGGCAGCTCTGGAAACACCATATATTTT.

Many counts were recorded for this clonotype. The rearrangement joins TRBV11-2 to TRBJ2-3; tentatively, D is TRBD1 (6 bases). This CDR3 spans 15 amino acids. Germline CDR1 is SGHAT and CDR2 is FQNNGV. V shed 4 bases and J shed 2 bases, with 13 bases lying between them. In DNA form, the CDR3 reads TGTGCCAGCAGCTCGGGGACAATCATCACAGATACGCAGTATTTT. Amino acids: CASSSGTIITDTQYF.

As DNA, the CDR3 is TGCGCCAGCAGCTTGGACGGGACAGCGTTCTCTGGAAACACCATATATTTT. Residues: CASSLDGTAFSGNTIYF. The V call is TRBV5-1, the J call TRBJ1-3; TRBD1 agrees at 7 bases. J lost 0 bases, V lost 0 bases, and 6 bases had no gene match. Germline CDR1 SGHRS, CDR2 YFSETQ. The CDR3 is 17 amino acids. Based on the CDR3 plus reference TRBV5-1 and TRBJ1-3, the full variable domain is KAGVTQTPRYLIKTRGQQVTLSCSPISGHRSVSWYQQTPGQGLQFLFEYFSETQRNKGNFPGRFSGRQFSNSRSEMNVSTLELGDSALYLCASSLDGTAFSGNTIYFGEGSWLTVV.

V is TRBV7-6 and J is TRBJ2-1, with 10 bases aligning to TRBD2. The CDR3 is 16 amino acids. The germline CDR1 and CDR2 sequences are SGHVS and FNYEAQ. V was pared by 6 bases and J by 4 bases, with 9 bases of the junction left unmatched. For the CDR3, the DNA is TGTGCCAGCAGGCCCCCCCTAGCGGGGGCGTACAATGAGCAGTTCTTC. Its protein is CASRPPLAGAYNEQFF.

The chain links TRBV5-5 to TRBJ1-4, with unresolved D. Germline V lookup: CDR1 SGHKS, CDR2 YYEKEE (reference sequence). The CDR3 runs 15 residues. V lost 3 bases to trimming and J lost 2 bases, with 11 bases between them. CDR3 coding DNA: TGTGCCAGCAGCTCTCGGTGGGCTACTAATGAAAAACTGTTTTTT. Protein sequence: CASSSRWATNEKLFF.

This clonotype was seen at least ten times. The V gene is TRBV7-4, the J gene TRBJ2-3, with TRBD2 matching over 9 bases. The germline CDR1 and CDR2 sequences are SGHVT and SQSDAQ. With 0 bases clipped from V and 5 bases from J, the junction kept 9 bases outside the gene matches. The length of the CDR3 is 17 residues. In DNA, the CDR3 is TGTGCCAGCAGCTTAGCGACGCCTAGCGGGGACGTAGATACGCAGTATTTT. This encodes CASSLATPSGDVDTQYF.

V is TRBV2 and J is TRBJ2-5; TRBD1 aligns across 7 bases. Per germline, CDR1 SNHLY and CDR2 FYNNEI. This CDR3 has 15 amino acids. V was clipped by 4 bases and J by 1 base; unmatched bases: 6. Here the CDR3 reads CASSGDSTLQETQYF. The CDR3, as DNA: TGTGCCAGCAGTGGGGACAGTACTCTCCAAGAGACCCAGTACTTC.

The chain links TRBV20-1 to TRBJ1-4; 8 bases agree with TRBD1. The CDR3 runs to 13 residues. Germline values: CDR1 DFQATT, CDR2 SNEGSKA (reference sequence). V shed 3 bases, J shed 6 bases, and the junction held 3 bases outside the gene matches. The CDR3 DNA is TGCAGTGCTAGCCAGGGGGCGGATGAAAAACTGTTTTTT. Amino acids: CSASQGADEKLFF.

This clonotype was observed once. An end of the junction differs from the germline gene, which may be a read error. The V call is TRBV12-3 or TRBV12-4, the J call TRBJ2-1; 12 nucleotides agree with TRBD2. The CDR3 sequence is 15 residues long. The CDR3 loop reads CASSLAGGALDEQFF. The CDR3 DNA reads as TGTGCCAGCAGTCTAGCGGGAGGGGCTTTGGATGAGCAGTTCTTC.

In its sample, this clonotype was seen a few times. The chain employs TRBV11-2 and TRBJ1-5; 7 nucleotides line up with TRBD1. The germline gives CDR1 SGHAT, CDR2 FQNNGV. Unmatched junction bases numbered 10, after V lost 5 bases and J lost 6 bases. This CDR3 is 15 amino acids long. The CDR3 loop is CASSQSPTGLQPQHF. The CDR3 DNA reads TGTGCCAGCAGCCAGTCACCGACAGGGCTTCAGCCCCAGCATTTT. Together with reference TRBV11-2 and TRBJ1-5, the CDR3 gives the full variable domain: EAGVAQSPRYKIIEKRQSVAFWCNPISGHATLYWYQQILGQGPKLLIQFQNNGVVDDSQLPKDRFSAERLKGVDSTLKIQPAKLEDSAVYLCASSQSPTGLQPQHFGDGTRLSIL.

In its sample, this clonotype was seen a few times. The J gene is TRBJ1-2, the V gene TRBV6-1; TRBD1 matches 9 bases. J was trimmed by 3 bases and V by 5 bases; bases with no gene match: 7. The CDR3 has 15 residues. Germline CDR1 MNHNS, CDR2 SASEGT. The CDR3 reads CASSTGQGYDYGYTF. In DNA form, the CDR3 reads TGTGCCAGCAGTACGGGACAGGGCTACGACTATGGCTACACCTTC.

Ten or more counts support this clonotype. The chain joins TRBV20-1 to TRBJ2-3, with D tentatively TRBD1 or TRBD2 (5 bases each). There are 17 residues in the CDR3. Germline V CDR1 and CDR2: DFQATT, SNEGSKA (reference sequence). Trimming cost V 3 bases and J 5 bases, with 24 bases left between them. CDR3 sequence (DNA): TGCAGTGCTAGGGGACCAAGCCGGGGCGGTGGAGTAGATACGCAGTATTTT. Translated: CSARGPSRGGGVDTQYF.

This clonotype was detected only once. CDR3 amino acids: CSARDPMTGGGKTQYF. For the CDR3, the DNA is TGCAGTGCTAGAGATCCGATGACAGGGGGCGGAAAGACCCAGTACTTC. The chain couples TRBV20-1 to TRBJ2-5; 10 nucleotides align to TRBD1. This CDR3 contains 16 residues. Germline values: CDR1 DFQATT, CDR2 SNEGSKA (reference sequence). Losses at the gene ends were 0 bases for V and 6 bases for J; bases not matched to a gene: 10.

This clonotype was seen many times. J is TRBJ1-1 and V is TRBV25-1; TRBD1 might be the D (5 bases). The V end was cut by 8 bases, the J end by 6 bases, with 13 bases between. Germline assignment: CDR1 MGHDK and CDR2 SYGVNS. The CDR3 runs 12 residues. CDR3: CASCTWGAEAFF. CDR3 DNA sequence: TGTGCCAGCTGTACATGGGGCGCTGAAGCTTTCTTT.

The rearrangement links TRBV20-1 to TRBJ2-1, with 10 bases aligning to TRBD2. V shed 6 bases and J 5 bases; nucleotides not matched to a gene: 13. The CDR3 extends over 16 amino acids. Germline V gene sequence: CDR1 DFQATT, CDR2 SNEGSKA (reference sequence). The CDR3 sequence is CSATPKLAGFNNEQFF. The CDR3 DNA reads TGCAGTGCCACCCCCAAACTAGCGGGGTTTAACAATGAGCAGTTCTTC.

This chain joins TRBV2 and TRBJ2-5; D is uncertain. The CDR3 is 14 amino acids. V shed 0 bases and J shed 3 bases, with 8 bases lying between them. The germline CDR1 and CDR2 sequences are SNHLY and FYNNEI. The CDR3 DNA follows: TGTGCCAGCAGTGAAGCGCTTAAAGAAGAGACCCAGTACTTC. It encodes CASSEALKEETQYF. The full variable domain, in which reference TRBV2 and TRBJ2-5 provide the parts outside the CDR3, is EPEVTQTPSHQVTQMGQEVILRCVPISNHLYFYWYRQILGQKVEFLVSFYNNEISEKSEIFDDQFSVERPDGSNFTLKIRSTKLEDSAMYFCASSEALKEETQYFGPGTRLLVL.

This clonotype occurred a few times. The chain recombines TRBV30 with TRBJ2-1; D call uncertain. This CDR3 spans 17 amino acids. Germline CDR1 and CDR2: GTSNPN and SVGIG (reference sequence). Trimming removed 3 bases from V and 0 bases from J, with 18 bases in between. CDR3 region: CAWRGLLVSRSYNEQFF. CDR3 nucleotides: TGTGCCTGGAGGGGCCTATTAGTGAGCCGCTCCTACAATGAGCAGTTCTTC.

The chain couples TRBV20-1 to TRBJ2-2, with 9 positions matching TRBD2. Germline V gene lookup returns CDR1 DFQATT and CDR2 SNEGSKA (reference sequence). The ends lost 6 bases at V and 4 bases at J; junction bases unmatched: 12. This CDR3 has 16 residues. The CDR3 reads CSAPRGGAPSTGELFF. CDR3 nucleotides: TGCAGTGCCCCCCGCGGGGGGGCGCCGAGCACCGGGGAGCTGTTTTTT.